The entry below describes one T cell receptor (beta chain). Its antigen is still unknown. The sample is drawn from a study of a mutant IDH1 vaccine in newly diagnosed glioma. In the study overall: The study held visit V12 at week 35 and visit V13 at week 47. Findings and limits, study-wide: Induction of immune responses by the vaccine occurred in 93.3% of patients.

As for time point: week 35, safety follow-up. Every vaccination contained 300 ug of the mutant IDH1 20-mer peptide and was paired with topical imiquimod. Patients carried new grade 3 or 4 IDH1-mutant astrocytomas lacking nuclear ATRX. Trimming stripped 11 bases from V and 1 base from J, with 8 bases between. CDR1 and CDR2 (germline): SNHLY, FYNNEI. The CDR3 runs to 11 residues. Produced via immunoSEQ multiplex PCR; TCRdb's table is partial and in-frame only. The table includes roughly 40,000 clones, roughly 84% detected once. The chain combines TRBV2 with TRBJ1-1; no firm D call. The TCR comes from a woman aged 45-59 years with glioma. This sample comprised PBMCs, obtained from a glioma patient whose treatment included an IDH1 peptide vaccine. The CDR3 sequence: CAGGRNTEAFF. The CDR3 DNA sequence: TGTGCCGGCGGGCGGAACACTGAAGCTTTCTTT. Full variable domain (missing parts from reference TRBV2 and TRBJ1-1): EPEVTQTPSHQVTQMGQEVILRCVPISNHLYFYWYRQILGQKVEFLVSFYNNEISEKSEIFDDQFSVERPDGSNFTLKIRSTKLEDSAMYFCAGGRNTEAFFGQGTRLTVV.